These 26 T cell receptor beta chains were all obtained from the same sample, sequenced in a study of neoadjuvant anti-PD-1 for oral cavity cancer. Assay used: immunoSEQ multiplex PCR; TCRdb lists only in-frame clones, some missing. The table shows 11,000 to 15,000 clones, with about 59% occurring only once. The material was PBMCs, obtained before nivolumab (anti-PD-1) treatment. The receptors shown here come from a person aged 40-85 years with oral cavity squamous cell carcinoma.

This clone was seen only a few times. This chain connects TRBV19 to TRBJ1-1; 7 nucleotides align to TRBD1. Per the germline V gene, CDR1 is LNHDA and CDR2 is SQIVND (reference sequence). V gave up 5 bases and J gave up 6 bases; unmatched junction bases: 9. The length of the CDR3 is 14 residues. The DNA for the CDR3 is TGTGCCAGTAGTGTGGGACAGAGACTCGCTGAAGCTTTCTTT. This codes for CASSVGQRLAEAFF. The full variable domain, rest sourced from reference TRBV19 and TRBJ1-1, is DGGITQSPKYLFRKEGQNVTLSCEQNLNHDAMYWYRQDPGQGLRLIYYSQIVNDFQKGDIAEGYSVSREKKESFPLTVTSAQKNPTAFYLCASSVGQRLAEAFFGQGTRLTVV.

The chain links TRBV7-8 to TRBJ1-1; TRBD1 aligns across 7 bases. This CDR3 contains 14 residues. V gave up 4 bases and J gave up 1 base; unmatched junction bases: 3. CDR1 is SGHVS, CDR2 FQNEAQ, per germline. For the CDR3, the DNA is TGTGCCAGCAGCTCACGGGACAGGAACACTGAAGCTTTCTTT. Its translation is CASSSRDRNTEAFF.

This clone was found a few times. The J gene is TRBJ1-2, the V gene TRBV2; D remains ambiguous. V was cut by 6 bases and J by 4 bases, with 15 bases left in between. The CDR3 sequence is 14 residues long. From germline, CDR1 is SNHLY and CDR2 FYNNEI. CDR3 sequence: CASREGPVGYGYTF. Here the CDR3 DNA reads TGTGCCAGCAGAGAGGGCCCAGTAGGCTATGGCTACACCTTC. The full variable domain, rest sourced from reference TRBV2 and TRBJ1-2, is EPEVTQTPSHQVTQMGQEVILRCVPISNHLYFYWYRQILGQKVEFLVSFYNNEISEKSEIFDDQFSVERPDGSNFTLKIRSTKLEDSAMYFCASREGPVGYGYTFGSGTRLTVV.

CDR3 nucleotide sequence: TGTGCCAGCAGTGACTCGGCAGGCTCCTACAATGAGCAGTTCTTC. Protein product: CASSDSAGSYNEQFF. The chain is built from TRBV6-4 and TRBJ2-1; D unresolved. Trimming took 0 bases from V and 0 from J, leaving 6 bases between them. CDR1 and CDR2 (germline): MRHNA, SNTAGT. CDR3 length: 15 residues.

The gene calls are TRBV9 and TRBJ1-3; D unresolved. This CDR3 is 13 amino acids long. The germline V and J ends were trimmed by 0 bases and 4 bases, with 5 bases remaining between them. The germline V gene has CDR1 SGDLS and CDR2 YYNGEE. CDR3 in DNA: TGTGCCAGCAGCGTAGCTGCCGGAAACACCATATATTTT. Amino acid sequence: CASSVAAGNTIYF.

This clone was observed once. CDR3 nucleotide sequence: TGTGCCAGCAGTACCCAGAACTCCTACGAGCAGTACTTC. Amino acid sequence: CASSTQNSYEQYF. The chain uses TRBV6-6 and TRBJ2-7, with unresolved D. Germline assignment: CDR1 MNHNY and CDR2 SVGAGI (reference sequence). The CDR3 sequence is 13 residues long. Trimming left V 5 bases short and J 0 bases short, with 8 bases between.

This clone was detected only once. CDR3 nucleotide sequence: TGTGCCAGCAGTGAGTGGATGGGGACAGGTGTGCAGCCCCAGCATTTT. Its protein is CASSEWMGTGVQPQHF. The rearrangement links TRBV27 to TRBJ1-5, with 8 bases matching TRBD1. V lost 5 bases and J lost 7; bases outside the gene matches: 13. The CDR3 totals 16 residues. CDR1 and CDR2 (germline): MNHEY, SMNVEV (reference sequence).

V and J are TRBV11-2 and TRBJ1-1; 7 bases agree with TRBD1. V lost 2 bases, J lost 3 bases, and 9 bases stayed unmatched. Germline CDR1 and CDR2: SGHAT and FQNNGV. The CDR3 covers 16 residues. Here the CDR3 DNA reads TGTGCCAGCAGCTTATTAAGGGGGCGCTTGGACACTGAAGCTTTCTTT. Encoded protein: CASSLLRGRLDTEAFF.

There are a few counts of this clone. The gene calls are TRBV11-2 and TRBJ1-1; D is uncertain. Germline V lookup: CDR1 SGHAT, CDR2 FQNNGV. V was pared by 4 bases and J by 11 bases, with 5 bases between. This CDR3 contains 9 residues. CDR3 loop: CASSSYAFF. The DNA for the CDR3 is TGTGCCAGCAGCTCGTACGCTTTCTTT.

This chain connects TRBV6-6 to TRBJ1-4; D unclear. The CDR3 contains 11 residues. Germline V CDR1 and CDR2: MNHNY, SVGAGI (reference sequence). Trimming stripped 0 bases from V and 8 bases from J, with 1 base between. CDR3 sequence: CASSYSEKLFF. DNA for the CDR3: TGTGCCAGCAGTTACTCGGAAAAACTGTTTTTT.

V gene TRBV10-3 combines with J gene TRBJ1-5; 12 bases agree with TRBD1. The CDR3 is made up of 15 amino acids. J was trimmed by 7 bases and V by 8 bases; bases with no gene match: 9. Per germline, CDR1 ENHRY and CDR2 SYGVKD. CDR3 loop: CAIGDRGLLGQPQHF. CDR3 coding DNA: TGTGCCATCGGGGACAGGGGGCTTCTGGGGCAGCCCCAGCATTTT.

The chain is built from TRBV7-8 and TRBJ1-3, with D possibly being TRBD1 (6 bases). Per germline, CDR1 SGHVS and CDR2 FQNEAQ. Trimming took 3 bases from V and 3 from J, leaving 12 bases between them. The CDR3 contains 15 residues. CDR3 DNA: TGTGCCAGCAGCTTGGGGGCTGATTTTGGAAACACCATATATTTT. Protein sequence: CASSLGADFGNTIYF.

The chain combines TRBV11-2 with TRBJ1-3, with 9 bases fitting TRBD1. The V gene end was trimmed by 6 bases and the J gene end by 4 bases; junction bases not matched to a gene: 4. There are 14 residues in the CDR3. The germline CDR1 and CDR2 sequences are SGHAT and FQNNGV. CDR3 nucleotide sequence: TGTGCCAGCAGACCACAGGGGGCGGGAAACACCATATATTTT. This encodes CASRPQGAGNTIYF.

CDR3 in amino acids: CASSVIRRATDTQYF. CDR3 in DNA: TGTGCCAGCAGTGTTATTCGTAGGGCCACAGATACGCAGTATTTT. V gene TRBV6-1 combines with J gene TRBJ2-3; D remains unclear. Trimming pared 4 bases from V and 2 bases from J, leaving 13 bases between. CDR3 length: 15 amino acids. Germline loops: CDR1 MNHNS, CDR2 SASEGT.

This chain joins TRBV2 and TRBJ1-4; 8 positions agree with TRBD1. The CDR3 is 14 residues long. V dropped 6 bases and J dropped 1; count of bases not matched to a gene: 1. The germline gives CDR1 SNHLY, CDR2 FYNNEI. The CDR3 coding sequence is TGTGCCAGCAGGGACAGGGAAACTAATGAAAAACTGTTTTTT. Protein sequence: CASRDRETNEKLFF.

This clone came up once. The rearrangement links TRBV25-1 to TRBJ2-7, with D hard to call. V shed 5 bases and J shed 2 bases, with 10 bases lying between them. This CDR3 comprises 13 residues. Germline assignment: CDR1 MGHDK and CDR2 SYGVNS. CDR3 residues: CASSKGQTYEQYF. CDR3 bases: TGTGCCAGCAGTAAGGGCCAAACCTACGAGCAGTACTTC.

The rearrangement uses TRBV4-1 and TRBJ1-2; tentative D call: TRBD1 (5 bases). Trimming cost V 1 base and J 7 bases, with 19 bases left between them. The V gene's germline CDR1 is MGHRA and CDR2 YSYEKL. The CDR3 runs 16 residues. The CDR3 is CASSQGGSGALSGYTF. CDR3 DNA sequence: TGCGCCAGCAGCCAAGGGGGAAGCGGGGCCCTATCTGGCTACACCTTC.

This clone came up a few times. The CDR3 reads CASRTWSLDEKLFF. The CDR3 bases are TGTGCCAGCAGGACCTGGTCCCTGGATGAAAAACTGTTTTTT. The J gene is TRBJ1-4, the V gene TRBV5-6; D is ambiguous. Germline loops: CDR1 SGHDT, CDR2 YYEEEE. The V end lost 5 bases, the J end lost 6 bases, and 14 bases lay between the germline ends. The CDR3 spans 14 residues.

J is TRBJ2-1 and V is TRBV7-3, with 8 bases lining up with TRBD2. V shed 0 bases, J shed 2 bases, and the junction held 3 bases outside the gene matches. The length of the CDR3 is 16 residues. Germline V gene sequence: CDR1 SGHTA, CDR2 FQGTGA. CDR3 in DNA: TGTGCCAGCAGCTTAACGGGCGGGGGGCCCTACAATGAGCAGTTCTTC. This translates into CASSLTGGGPYNEQFF.

This clone has a handful of counts. The J gene is TRBJ2-2, the V gene TRBV27; D unresolved. In germline, CDR1 is MNHEY, CDR2 SMNVEV (reference sequence). This CDR3 is 12 amino acids long. Trimming shortened V by 5 bases and J by 9 bases, and 10 bases separated the two germline ends. This chain's CDR3 is CASSPSVRELFF. DNA for the CDR3: TGTGCCAGCAGTCCCTCTGTACGGGAGCTGTTTTTT.

The chain recombines TRBV5-1 with TRBJ2-5; 13 positions match TRBD2. With 2 bases clipped from V and 5 bases from J, the junction kept 9 bases outside the gene matches. Germline CDR1 reads SGHRS; CDR2 reads YFSETQ. The CDR3 covers 17 residues. CDR3 sequence (DNA): TGCGCCAGCAGCTTAGAGGGACTAGCGGGAAAGCTCGAGACCCAGTACTTC. Its translation: CASSLEGLAGKLETQYF.

This clone came up once. This rearrangement joins TRBV5-1 to TRBJ1-4, with a possible D match to TRBD1 (6 bases). With 4 bases removed from V and 4 bases from J, the gap between germline ends came to 11 bases. CDR1 and CDR2 from the germline V gene are SGHRS and YFSETQ. CDR3 length equals 14 residues. CDR3 sequence: CASSTGHINEKLFF. DNA of the CDR3: TGCGCCAGCAGCACGGGACACATTAATGAAAAACTGTTTTTT.

CDR3 in amino acids: CASSATGQIGGYNYGYTF. The CDR3 bases are TGTGCCAGCAGCGCGACTGGACAGATTGGCGGTTATAACTATGGCTACACCTTC. The chain couples TRBV9 to TRBJ1-2, with a weak D call TRBD1 (6 bases). The V and J ends lost 3 bases and 1 base respectively, with 22 bases between them. The V gene's germline CDR1 is SGDLS and CDR2 YYNGEE. The CDR3 has 18 residues.

J is TRBJ1-1 and V is TRBV5-1; no reliable D call. Germline V gene sequence: CDR1 SGHRS, CDR2 YFSETQ. The V and J ends lost 5 bases and 1 base respectively, with 18 bases between them. CDR3 length: 16 residues. Written as DNA, the CDR3 is TGCGCCAGCAGTCCCCCTACCAGCATTTCGAACACTGAAGCTTTCTTT. This codes for CASSPPTSISNTEAFF.

This clone was detected a few times. The V and J genes are TRBV19 and TRBJ1-2; weak D call: TRBD1 (5 bases). Trimming shortened V by 3 bases and J by 6 bases, and 11 bases separated the two germline ends. Per the germline V gene, CDR1 is LNHDA and CDR2 is SQIVND (reference sequence). CDR3 length: 13 residues. The CDR3 spells CASSIGGANGYTF. Written as DNA, the CDR3 is TGTGCCAGTAGTATTGGAGGGGCGAATGGCTACACCTTC. Full variable domain (remainder filled in from reference TRBV19 and TRBJ1-2): DGGITQSPKYLFRKEGQNVTLSCEQNLNHDAMYWYRQDPGQGLRLIYYSQIVNDFQKGDIAEGYSVSREKKESFPLTVTSAQKNPTAFYLCASSIGGANGYTFGSGTRLTVV.

The chain is built from TRBV11-1 and TRBJ1-2; TRBD1 might be the D (6 bases). V dropped 4 bases and J dropped 4 bases, with 16 bases sitting between them. Germline V CDR1 and CDR2: SGHAT, FQDESV (reference sequence). The CDR3 is made up of 15 amino acids. The CDR3 nucleotides are TGTGCCAGCAGCTCATCTAGGAGCAGGGGCTATGGCTACACCTTC. It yields the protein CASSSSRSRGYGYTF.